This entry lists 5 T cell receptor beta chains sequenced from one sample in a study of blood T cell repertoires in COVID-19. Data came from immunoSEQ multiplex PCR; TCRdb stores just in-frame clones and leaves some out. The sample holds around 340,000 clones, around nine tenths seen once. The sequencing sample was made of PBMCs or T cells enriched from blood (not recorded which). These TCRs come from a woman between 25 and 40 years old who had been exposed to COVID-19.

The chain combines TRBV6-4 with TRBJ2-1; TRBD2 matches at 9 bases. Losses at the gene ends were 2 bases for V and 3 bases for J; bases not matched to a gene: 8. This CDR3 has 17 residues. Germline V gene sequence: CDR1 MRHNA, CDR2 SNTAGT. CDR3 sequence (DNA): TGTGCCAGCAGTGACAGCCCTGCGACTAGCGGCTACAATGAGCAGTTCTTC. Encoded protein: CASSDSPATSGYNEQFF.

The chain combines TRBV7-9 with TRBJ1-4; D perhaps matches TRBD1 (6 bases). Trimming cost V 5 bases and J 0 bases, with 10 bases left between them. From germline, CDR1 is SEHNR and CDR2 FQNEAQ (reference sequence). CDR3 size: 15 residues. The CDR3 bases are TGTGCCAGCAGCGCCCGACAGGCAACTAATGAAAAACTGTTTTTT. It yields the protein CASSARQATNEKLFF.

This chain's CDR3 is CASSLELGEQYF. CDR3 nucleotides: TGTGCCAGCAGCTTAGAACTAGGCGAGCAGTACTTC. V and J are TRBV11-2 and TRBJ2-7; possible D gene TRBD2, 5 bases. Germline V CDR1 and CDR2: SGHAT, FQNNGV. The V and J ends lost 0 bases and 6 bases respectively, with 6 bases between them. This CDR3 spans 12 amino acids.

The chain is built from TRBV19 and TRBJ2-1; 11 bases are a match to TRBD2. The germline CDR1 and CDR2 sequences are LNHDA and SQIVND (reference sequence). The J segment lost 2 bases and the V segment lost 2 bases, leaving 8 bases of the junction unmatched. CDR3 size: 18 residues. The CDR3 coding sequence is TGTGCCAGTAGTATACAGACTAGCGGGACGCGAACCTACAATGAGCAGTTCTTC. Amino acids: CASSIQTSGTRTYNEQFF.

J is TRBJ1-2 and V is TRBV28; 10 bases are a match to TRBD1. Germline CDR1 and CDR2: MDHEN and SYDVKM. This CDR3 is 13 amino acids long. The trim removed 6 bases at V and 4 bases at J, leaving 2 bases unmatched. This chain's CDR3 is CASRGQGIYGYTF. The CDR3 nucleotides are TGTGCCAGCAGGGGACAGGGGATCTATGGCTACACCTTC.